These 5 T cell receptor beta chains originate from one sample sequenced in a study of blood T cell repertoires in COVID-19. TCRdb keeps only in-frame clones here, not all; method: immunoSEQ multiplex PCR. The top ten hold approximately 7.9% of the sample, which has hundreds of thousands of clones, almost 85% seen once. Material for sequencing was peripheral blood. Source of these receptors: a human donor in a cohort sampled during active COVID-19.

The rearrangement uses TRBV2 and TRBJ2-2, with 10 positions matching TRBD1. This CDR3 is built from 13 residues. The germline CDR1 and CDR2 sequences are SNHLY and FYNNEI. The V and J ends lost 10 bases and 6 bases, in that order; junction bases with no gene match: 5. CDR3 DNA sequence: TGTGCCACGGACAGGGGGTCTGCCGGGGAGCTGTTTTTT. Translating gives CATDRGSAGELFF.

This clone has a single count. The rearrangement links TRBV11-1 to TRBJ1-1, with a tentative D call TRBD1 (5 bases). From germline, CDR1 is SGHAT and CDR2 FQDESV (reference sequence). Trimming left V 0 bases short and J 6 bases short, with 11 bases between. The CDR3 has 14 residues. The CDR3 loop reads CASSLAGVAAEAFF. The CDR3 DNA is TGTGCCAGCAGCTTAGCAGGGGTAGCTGCTGAAGCTTTCTTT.

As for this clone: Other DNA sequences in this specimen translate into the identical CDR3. The CDR3 DNA reads as TGTGCCAGCAGGGACAGTTTGAACACTGAAGCTTTCTTT. Encoded protein: CASRDSLNTEAFF. The chain employs TRBV6-5 and TRBJ1-1; TRBD1 might be the D (6 bases). There are 13 residues in the CDR3. Germline loops: CDR1 MNHEY, CDR2 SVGAGI. Deletions cut 6 bases from V and 0 bases from J, with 8 bases between.

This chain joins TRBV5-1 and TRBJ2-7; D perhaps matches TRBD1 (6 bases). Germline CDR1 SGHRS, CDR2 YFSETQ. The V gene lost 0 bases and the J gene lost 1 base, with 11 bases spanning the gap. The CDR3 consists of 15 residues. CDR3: CASSLGGTPSYEQYF. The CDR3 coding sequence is TGCGCCAGCAGCTTGGGAGGGACACCTTCCTACGAGCAGTACTTC.

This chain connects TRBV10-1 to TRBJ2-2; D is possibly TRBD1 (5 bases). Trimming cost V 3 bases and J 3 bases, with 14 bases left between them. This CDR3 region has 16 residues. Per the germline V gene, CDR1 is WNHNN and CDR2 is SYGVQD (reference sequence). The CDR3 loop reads CASSDTTAEYTGELFF. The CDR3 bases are TGCGCCAGCAGTGATACGACAGCCGAGTACACCGGGGAGCTGTTTTTT.